This TCR beta chain comes out of a study of T cell changes during pregnancy in multiple sclerosis. The repertoire was sequenced with immunoSEQ multiplex PCR; TCRdb's copy has only in-frame clones and lacks some. Seen here are 40,000 to 45,000 clones, roughly nine tenths observed once, and the top ten hold under 0.7%. After removal of 9 bases from V and 0 bases from J, the junction contained 11 bases not matched to a gene. Looked up from germline, CDR1 is LGHNA and CDR2 is YSLEER. The CDR3 is 15 residues long. The sequencing here drew on CD4+ T cells from peripheral blood mononuclear cells, taken in the first trimester of pregnancy. This chain links TRBV4-3 with TRBJ2-7, with 7 bases that match TRBD1. This TCR came from a female donor with multiple sclerosis, enrolled in a pregnancy study. This chain's CDR3 is CASQANRGLSYEQYF. The CDR3 DNA reads TGCGCCAGTCAGGCGAACAGGGGTCTCTCCTACGAGCAGTACTTC.